This T cell receptor beta chain was found in a study of shared clonotypes between healthy human individuals. CD45RA+ naive and CD45RA-negative memory subsets were separated from CD4+ cells. Trimming cost V 3 bases and J 8 bases, with 10 bases left between them. The length of the CDR3 is 12 residues. Germline-derived CDR1 and CDR2 are LNHNV and YYDKDF (reference sequence). Sequencing used immunoSEQ multiplex PCR; TCRdb keeps in-frame clones, though not all of them. This repertoire shows around 2.5 million clones, 80% to 95% found once; its top ten account for approximately 0.36%. With regard to this clone: Its antigen is not known.

Notes on the study in general: A reduction in generation probabilities was seen for non-shared clonotypes relative to those shared by all four donors.

The chain employs TRBV15 and TRBJ1-2; D is perhaps TRBD1 (6 bases). The sequenced material came from naive CD4+ T cells from PBMCs. Subset specified: CD45RA+ positively selected. This TCR was sampled from a young man in good health. Some clones in this sample may be carry-over from other donors' samples. The CDR3 is CATSSQGRGYTF. The CDR3 region has the DNA TGTGCCACCAGCAGTCAGGGGAGGGGCTACACCTTC.